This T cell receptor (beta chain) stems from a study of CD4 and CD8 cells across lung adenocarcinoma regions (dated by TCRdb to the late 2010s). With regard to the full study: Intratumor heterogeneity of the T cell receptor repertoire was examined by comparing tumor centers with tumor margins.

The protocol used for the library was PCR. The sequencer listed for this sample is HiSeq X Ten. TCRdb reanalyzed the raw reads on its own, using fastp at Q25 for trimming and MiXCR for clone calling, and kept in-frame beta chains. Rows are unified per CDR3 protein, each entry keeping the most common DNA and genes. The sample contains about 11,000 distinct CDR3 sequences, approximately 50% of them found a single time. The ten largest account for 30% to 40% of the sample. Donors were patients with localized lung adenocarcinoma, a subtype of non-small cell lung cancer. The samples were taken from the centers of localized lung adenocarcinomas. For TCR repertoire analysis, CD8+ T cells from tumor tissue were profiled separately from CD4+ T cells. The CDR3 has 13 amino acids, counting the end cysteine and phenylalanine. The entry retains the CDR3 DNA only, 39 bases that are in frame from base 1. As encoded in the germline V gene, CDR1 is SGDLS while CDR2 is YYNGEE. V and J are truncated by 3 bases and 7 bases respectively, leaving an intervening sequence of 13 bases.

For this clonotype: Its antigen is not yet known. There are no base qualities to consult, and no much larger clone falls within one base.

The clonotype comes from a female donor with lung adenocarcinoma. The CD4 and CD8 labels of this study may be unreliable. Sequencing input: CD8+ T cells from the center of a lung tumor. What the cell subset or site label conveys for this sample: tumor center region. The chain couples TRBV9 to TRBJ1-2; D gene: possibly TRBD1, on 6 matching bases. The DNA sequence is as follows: TGTGCCAGCAGCGCCAGACAGGAAGCTGGCTACACCTTC. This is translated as CASSARQEAGYTF. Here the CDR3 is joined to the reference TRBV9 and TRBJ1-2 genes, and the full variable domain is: DSGVTQTPKHLITATGQRVTLRCSPRSGDLSVYWYQQSLDQGLQFLIQYYNGEERAKGNILERFSAQQFPDLHSELNLSSLELGDSALYFCASSARQEAGYTFGSGTRLTVV.